This T cell receptor beta chain was captured in a study of cytomegalovirus exposure and HLA in healthy donors. Broader study findings: Later on, an analysis tied under 20,000 TCR beta sequences to HLA alleles at 0.05 false discovery rate.

The donors (healthy individuals) were bone marrow donors. CDR1 MDHEN and CDR2 SYDVKM come from the germline V gene. This CDR3 has 15 amino acids. Trimming took 6 bases from V and 0 from J; bases not matched to a gene: 5. 60 Vbeta and 13 Jbeta primers were used in PCR. Sequencing used immunoSEQ multiplex PCR; TCRdb keeps in-frame clones, though not all of them. The table lists about 130,000 clones. As regards this clone: No antigen is known for it.

The receptor comes from a woman aged 40 to 50 in good health and CMV-seropositive. Sequenced material: PBMCs. The chain uses TRBV28 and TRBJ2-1; TRBD2 aligns across 7 bases. The CDR3 DNA is TGTGCCAGCAGGGGTAGCGGGCGCTCCTACAATGAGCAGTTCTTC. Protein sequence: CASRGSGRSYNEQFF. Filled out from reference TRBV28 and TRBJ2-1, the complete variable domain reads DVKVTQSSRYLVKRTGEKVFLECVQDMDHENMFWYRQDPGLGLRLIYFSYDVKMKEKGDIPEGYSVSREKKERFSLILESASTNQTSMYLCASRGSGRSYNEQFFGPGTRLTVL.